These 3 T cell receptor beta chains originate from one sample sequenced in a study of blood T cell repertoires in COVID-19. The data were produced by immunoSEQ multiplex PCR, yet TCRdb's version contains in-frame clones alone and is incomplete. The data show 150,000 to 200,000 clones, 81% seen once. Specimen: peripheral blood. These receptors originate from a man aged 55 to 70 with active or convalescent COVID-19.

The chain couples TRBV6-5 to TRBJ2-1; 7 bases are shared with TRBD2. CDR3 length: 16 residues. Germline V gene sequence: CDR1 MNHEY, CDR2 SVGAGI. V shed 0 bases, J shed 0 bases, and the junction held 2 bases outside the gene matches. CDR3 nucleotides: TGTGCCAGCAGTTACTCTTCGGGGGGCTCCTACAATGAGCAGTTCTTC. Its protein is CASSYSSGGSYNEQFF.

This clone was seen more than once but under ten times. The chain couples TRBV28 to TRBJ2-2, with TRBD2 matching over 9 bases. Trimming cost V 6 bases and J 1 base; bases outside gene matches: 3. Germline loops: CDR1 MDHEN, CDR2 SYDVKM. This CDR3 region has 15 residues. In DNA form, the CDR3 reads TGTGCCAGCAGGCCGACTAGCGGGAACACCGGGGAGCTGTTTTTT. This gives the protein CASRPTSGNTGELFF.

CDR3 sequence reads: CASSLARDRDQPQHF. Here the CDR3 DNA reads TGTGCCAGCAGCTTAGCGCGGGATCGGGATCAGCCCCAGCATTTT. This sequence joins TRBV7-8 and TRBJ1-5; no clear D. V was trimmed by 0 bases and J by 5 bases, leaving 11 bases between them. The CDR3 sequence is 15 residues long. CDR1 and CDR2 from the germline V gene are SGHVS and FQNEAQ. Full variable domain (remainder filled in from reference TRBV7-8 and TRBJ1-5): GAGVSQSPRYKVAKRGQDVALRCDPISGHVSLFWYQQALGQGPEFLTYFQNEAQLDKSGLPSDRFFAERPEGSVSTLKIQRTQQEDSAVYLCASSLARDRDQPQHFGDGTRLSIL.